The 31 T cell receptor beta chains below all came from one sample that was sequenced in a study of T cell responses to AZD1222 COVID-19 vaccine. Clones were read by immunoSEQ multiplex PCR, and TCRdb kept only the in-frame ones, dropping some. Altogether 120,000 or so clones are present, 80% to 90% being singletons, with the ten largest covering approximately 8.1%. The sequencing used peripheral blood, collected on day 0 of AZD1222 vaccination. The receptors were sampled from an adult in good health.

As for this clone: This specimen includes other DNA sequences encoding the same CDR3. The V call is TRBV28, the J call TRBJ1-4, with D tentatively TRBD1 (6 bases). Germline V gene data show CDR1 as MDHEN and CDR2 as SYDVKM. The V end lost 2 bases, the J end lost 2 bases, and 6 bases lay between the germline ends. The CDR3 length is 14 residues. CDR3 residues: CASSLGGTNEKLFF. The CDR3 region has the DNA TGTGCCAGCAGTTTAGGGGGCACTAATGAAAAACTGTTTTTT.

This rearrangement joins TRBV28 to TRBJ1-5; tentative D call: TRBD1 (6 bases). The length of the CDR3 is 15 residues. Between the trimmed V and J ends, which lost 8 bases and 1 base, there was a span of 15 bases. Germline assignment: CDR1 MDHEN and CDR2 SYDVKM. The DNA for the CDR3 is TGTGCCAGCGGTACAGGGAAAGAGAGCAATCAGCCCCAGCATTTT. Its protein product is CASGTGKESNQPQHF.

The rearrangement uses TRBV20-1 and TRBJ1-3; D is perhaps TRBD1 (6 bases). V was cut by 3 bases and J by 4 bases, with 16 bases left in between. Germline CDR1 and CDR2: DFQATT and SNEGSKA (reference sequence). The CDR3 runs 15 residues. The CDR3 DNA reads TGCAGTGCTAGTGAGGGGTCAGGGGTCGGAAACACCATATATTTT. Translation gives CSASEGSGVGNTIYF.

The DNA of the CDR3 is TGTGCCAGCAGCTCCCAGGGGCCTAGCACAGATACGCAGTATTTT. Translating gives CASSSQGPSTDTQYF. The J gene is TRBJ2-3, the V gene TRBV7-3; weak D call: TRBD1 (6 bases). From germline, CDR1 is SGHTA and CDR2 FQGTGA. V lost 4 bases and J 0 bases, leaving 11 bases between the germline ends. The CDR3 runs to 15 residues.

The chain uses TRBV19 and TRBJ1-5; TRBD1 matches at 10 bases. In germline, CDR1 is LNHDA, CDR2 SQIVND (reference sequence). V gave up 8 bases and J gave up 3 bases; unmatched junction bases: 7. The CDR3 contains 15 residues. CDR3 region: CASRRGQGSNQPQHF. In nucleotides, the CDR3 is TGTGCCAGTCGACGGGGACAGGGGTCCAATCAGCCCCAGCATTTT.

The chain has TRBV4-1 and TRBJ1-2, with 9 bases fitting TRBD1. J gave up 7 bases and V 4 bases, and 7 bases lay outside the gene matches. Germline V gene lookup returns CDR1 MGHRA and CDR2 YSYEKL. The CDR3 has 14 residues. The CDR3 DNA sequence: TGCGCCAGCAGCCTTATACAGGGGGCGCGTGGCTACACCTTC. Translation gives CASSLIQGARGYTF.

The chain carries TRBV6-5 and TRBJ2-7, with 8 bases fitting TRBD2. Trimming removed 10 bases from V and 3 bases from J; junction bases left unmatched: 2. From germline, CDR1 is MNHEY and CDR2 SVGAGI. This CDR3 contains 11 residues. The CDR3 sequence: CAIGTSYEQYF. The DNA for the CDR3 is TGTGCCATCGGGACTAGCTACGAGCAGTACTTC.

V is TRBV2 and J is TRBJ2-1; TRBD1 matches at 9 bases. The junction had 4 bases not matched to a gene; V was cut back by 6 bases and J by 7 bases. CDR1 is SNHLY and CDR2 is FYNNEI in the germline V gene. The CDR3 runs 13 residues. The CDR3 DNA reads as TGTGCCAGCAGGAGGACAGGGGTAAATGAGCAGTTCTTC. Translated: CASRRTGVNEQFF.

V and J are TRBV6-5 and TRBJ2-7; maybe TRBD2 (5 bases). This CDR3 is built from 15 residues. Germline values: CDR1 MNHEY, CDR2 SVGAGI. Between the trimmed V and J ends, which lost 0 bases and 2 bases, there was a span of 11 bases. CDR3 region: CASSYSRRGPYEQYF. The CDR3, as DNA: TGTGCCAGCAGTTACTCGAGACGGGGTCCCTACGAGCAGTACTTC.

The rearrangement uses TRBV27 and TRBJ2-6, with 10 positions matching TRBD1. Germline CDR1 and CDR2: MNHEY and SMNVEV (reference sequence). Trimming cost V 1 base and J 7 bases; bases outside gene matches: 10. The CDR3 sequence is 18 residues long. The CDR3 region has the DNA TGTGCCAGCAGTTTATTTGGGACAGGGGCCTACTACGCCAACGTCCTGACTTTC. It is translated as CASSLFGTGAYYANVLTF.

The chain carries TRBV6-2 or TRBV6-3 and TRBJ2-7; 7 bases are a match to TRBD2. The CDR3 sequence is 12 residues long. V was pared by 5 bases and J by 7 bases, with 5 bases of the junction left unmatched. The germline CDR1 and CDR2 sequences are MNHEY and SVGEGT. DNA of the CDR3: TGTGCCAGCAGTCTATGGCGGGGGGAGCAGTACTTC. Protein product: CASSLWRGEQYF.

This chain's CDR3 is CASSETSGRGEQYF. As DNA, the CDR3 is TGTGCCAGCAGTGAGACTAGCGGGAGAGGGGAGCAGTACTTC. The V and J genes are TRBV2 and TRBJ2-7; TRBD2 agrees at 12 bases. This CDR3 has 14 residues. Germline CDR1 and CDR2: SNHLY and FYNNEI. Trimming took 3 bases from V and 7 from J; bases not matched to a gene: 4. Complete variable domain (other parts from reference TRBV2 and TRBJ2-7): EPEVTQTPSHQVTQMGQEVILRCVPISNHLYFYWYRQILGQKVEFLVSFYNNEISEKSEIFDDQFSVERPDGSNFTLKIRSTKLEDSAMYFCASSETSGRGEQYFGPGTRLTVT.

The chain combines TRBV7-9 with TRBJ1-6; TRBD1 might be the D (5 bases). V lost 4 bases, J lost 6 bases, and 13 bases lay in between. Germline V gene data show CDR1 as SEHNR and CDR2 as FQNEAQ (reference sequence). This CDR3 has 15 amino acids. The CDR3 DNA sequence: TGTGCCAGCAGCTCCGGGACCGACCCTAATTCACCCCTCCACTTT. Protein product: CASSSGTDPNSPLHF.

V and J are TRBV20-1 and TRBJ2-4; 9 bases align to TRBD2. The V gene end was trimmed by 3 bases and the J gene end by 0 bases; junction bases not matched to a gene: 9. The germline V gene has CDR1 DFQATT and CDR2 SNEGSKA (reference sequence). CDR3 length: 17 residues. The CDR3 loop reads CSASGSGGSLAKNIQYF. CDR3 DNA: TGCAGTGCTAGTGGTAGCGGGGGATCCCTAGCCAAAAACATTCAGTACTTC.

The gene calls are TRBV2 and TRBJ2-7; tentative D call: TRBD2 (6 bases). CDR3 length: 14 amino acids. V lost 7 bases, J lost 0 bases, and 13 bases lay in between. The germline V gene encodes CDR1 SNHLY and CDR2 FYNNEI. This CDR3 is CASMRDVSSYEQYF. In DNA form, the CDR3 reads TGTGCCAGCATGCGGGACGTAAGCTCCTACGAGCAGTACTTC. Combining the CDR3 with reference TRBV2 and TRBJ2-7 gives the whole variable domain EPEVTQTPSHQVTQMGQEVILRCVPISNHLYFYWYRQILGQKVEFLVSFYNNEISEKSEIFDDQFSVERPDGSNFTLKIRSTKLEDSAMYFCASMRDVSSYEQYFGPGTRLTVT.

This chain links TRBV7-8 with TRBJ2-2; TRBD1 or TRBD2 may be the D gene (6 bases each). CDR1 is SGHVS and CDR2 is FQNEAQ in the germline V gene. V lost 3 bases, J lost 1 base, and 12 bases lay in between. The CDR3 is 16 amino acids. The CDR3 reads CASSFRGDLNTGELFF. The CDR3 DNA follows: TGTGCCAGCAGCTTTAGGGGGGACTTGAACACCGGGGAGCTGTTTTTT.

This clone appeared a few times. The chain uses TRBV6-5 and TRBJ1-3; 10 nucleotides line up with TRBD1. This CDR3 is built from 16 residues. From germline, CDR1 is MNHEY and CDR2 SVGAGI. V trimming: 2 bases; J trimming: 2 bases; junction bases outside the gene matches: 3. CDR3 protein: CASSYGQGDPGNTIYF. The CDR3, as DNA: TGTGCCAGCAGTTACGGACAGGGGGACCCTGGAAACACCATATATTTT.

The chain carries TRBV18 and TRBJ1-1; D might be TRBD1 (6 bases). The CDR3 covers 18 residues. V lost 3 bases to trimming and J lost 1 base, with 21 bases between them. In germline, CDR1 is KGHSH, CDR2 LQKENI. The CDR3 DNA reads TGTGCCAGCTCACCTCCCGGCCCGGGGGCAAGATCGAACACTGAAGCTTTCTTT. It specifies CASSPPGPGARSNTEAFF.

This clone was detected many times. The chain couples TRBV19 to TRBJ2-7, with D perhaps matching TRBD1 or TRBD2 (6 bases each). The CDR3 is 14 residues long. Germline-derived CDR1 and CDR2 are LNHDA and SQIVND (reference sequence). With 7 bases removed from V and 4 bases from J, the gap between germline ends came to 17 bases. The CDR3 coding sequence is TGTGCCAGTACCCGAGGAGGGGGGACTTACGAGCAGTACTTC. It is translated as CASTRGGGTYEQYF. Full variable domain (outside the CDR3, taken from reference TRBV19 and TRBJ2-7): DGGITQSPKYLFRKEGQNVTLSCEQNLNHDAMYWYRQDPGQGLRLIYYSQIVNDFQKGDIAEGYSVSREKKESFPLTVTSAQKNPTAFYLCASTRGGGTYEQYFGPGTRLTVT.

The J gene is TRBJ1-2, the V gene TRBV13, with TRBD1 as a possible D gene (5 bases). Between the trimmed V and J ends, which lost 5 bases and 8 bases, there was a span of 21 bases. Germline V gene sequence: CDR1 PRHDT, CDR2 FYEKMQ (reference sequence). The CDR3 covers 15 residues. CDR3 sequence: CASSDGTPEVGGYTF. CDR3 nucleotides: TGTGCCAGCAGCGACGGGACCCCTGAGGTCGGGGGCTACACCTTC.

This clone was detected only a few times. The chain couples TRBV3-1 (or the pseudogene TRBV3-2) to TRBJ1-1, with D possibly TRBD1 on 5 matching bases. Per the germline V gene, CDR1 is LGHDT and CDR2 is YNNKEL (reference sequence). The V and J ends lost 5 bases and 2 bases respectively, with 15 bases between them. The CDR3 length is 15 residues. The CDR3 region is CASSSRGKGNTEAFF. CDR3 in DNA: TGTGCCAGCAGCTCTCGGGGGAAGGGTAACACTGAAGCTTTCTTT.

This chain uses TRBV2 with TRBJ1-4; a possible D gene is TRBD1 (6 bases). Looked up from germline, CDR1 is SNHLY and CDR2 is FYNNEI. V dropped 6 bases and J dropped 8 bases, with 19 bases sitting between them. The CDR3 loop spans 15 amino acids. The CDR3 DNA reads as TGTGCCAGCAGGGCCAGGGAGGGGGTGAGAGAAAAACTGTTTTTT. It codes for CASRAREGVREKLFF.

V usage is TRBV28 and J usage is TRBJ2-2, with D possibly being TRBD1 (5 bases). CDR1 is MDHEN, CDR2 SYDVKM, per germline. The CDR3 has 13 residues. The V end was cut by 7 bases, the J end by 1 base, with 7 bases between. In DNA form, the CDR3 reads TGTGCCAGCACCAGGGAGAACACCGGGGAGCTGTTTTTT. Its translation: CASTRENTGELFF. The variable domain in full, completed from reference TRBV28 and TRBJ2-2, reads DVKVTQSSRYLVKRTGEKVFLECVQDMDHENMFWYRQDPGLGLRLIYFSYDVKMKEKGDIPEGYSVSREKKERFSLILESASTNQTSMYLCASTRENTGELFFGEGSRLTVL.

The genes are TRBV19 and TRBJ1-5; TRBD1 matches at 11 bases. Germline trimming cut 0 bases from V and 5 bases from J; bases unmatched to any gene: 6. The CDR3 consists of 17 residues. Germline-derived CDR1 and CDR2 are LNHDA and SQIVND (reference sequence). In DNA form, the CDR3 reads TGTGCCAGTAGTATAGATCGGGGGACAGGGGGGCATCAGCCCCAGCATTTT. Protein: CASSIDRGTGGHQPQHF.

J is TRBJ2-7 and V is TRBV30; TRBD1 is a possible D gene (5 bases). Germline V gene sequence: CDR1 GTSNPN, CDR2 SVGIG (reference sequence). The CDR3 has 16 residues. Trimming removed 0 bases at V and 3 bases at J, with 18 bases between. The CDR3 reads CAWSVLPRERGYEQYF. DNA for the CDR3: TGTGCCTGGAGTGTACTACCCCGAGAAAGGGGCTACGAGCAGTACTTC.

The chain carries TRBV29-1 and TRBJ2-5; the match to TRBD2 covers 7 bases. Germline V gene lookup returns CDR1 SQVTM and CDR2 ANQGSEA. The ends lost 4 bases at V and 5 bases at J; junction bases unmatched: 10. CDR3 length equals 14 residues. The CDR3 bases are TGCAGCGTTGGGTTTGGCGGGAGCGTGGAGACCCAGTACTTC. The encoded protein is CSVGFGGSVETQYF. Full variable domain (rest looked up from reference TRBV29-1 and TRBJ2-5): SAVISQKPSRDICQRGTSLTIQCQVDSQVTMMFWYRQQPGQSLTLIATANQGSEATYESGFVIDKFPISRPNLTFSTLTVSNMSPEDSSIYLCSVGFGGSVETQYFGPGTRLLVL.

V and J are TRBV3-1 (or the pseudogene TRBV3-2) and TRBJ1-1; 8 nucleotides agree with TRBD1. The length of the CDR3 is 16 residues. Germline V gene sequence: CDR1 LGHDT, CDR2 YNNKEL (reference sequence). Trimming removed 0 bases from V and 4 bases from J; junction bases left unmatched: 7. The CDR3, as DNA: TGTGCCAGCAGCCAAGATTCCAGGGGGCGCGGCACTGAAGCTTTCTTT. The encoded protein is CASSQDSRGRGTEAFF.

This clone was detected once. The rearrangement uses TRBV29-1 and TRBJ2-2; D might be TRBD2 (6 bases). The CDR3 is 16 residues long. Germline CDR1 is SQVTM and CDR2 is ANQGSEA. V dropped 0 bases and J dropped 5 bases, with 16 bases sitting between them. Here the CDR3 reads CSVEDPGAVFTGELFF. Written as DNA, the CDR3 is TGCAGCGTTGAAGACCCGGGAGCAGTGTTTACCGGGGAGCTGTTTTTT.

V gene TRBV28 combines with J gene TRBJ1-5; D is unclear. This CDR3 contains 14 residues. The germline V gene encodes CDR1 MDHEN and CDR2 SYDVKM. The V gene lost 9 bases and the J gene lost 0 bases, with 12 bases spanning the gap. The CDR3 bases are TGTGCCAGTACGGGGAGAATTAGCAATCAGCCCCAGCATTTT. This encodes CASTGRISNQPQHF.

The chain has TRBV3-1 (or the pseudogene TRBV3-2) and TRBJ2-3; D is perhaps TRBD2 (8 bases). This CDR3 is built from 18 residues. CDR1 is LGHDT and CDR2 is YNNKEL in the germline V gene (reference sequence). The V and J ends lost 1 base and 5 bases respectively, with 22 bases between them. The CDR3 DNA follows: TGTGCCAGCAGCCAAGGCTACGGACTAGCAGGGGGGAGAGATACGCAGTATTTT. Amino acid sequence: CASSQGYGLAGGRDTQYF.

The V call is TRBV19, the J call TRBJ2-3; D is possibly TRBD1 (5 bases). The CDR3 is 14 residues long. Germline-derived CDR1 and CDR2 are LNHDA and SQIVND (reference sequence). V was shortened by 5 bases and J by 0 bases, with 9 bases between the two germline ends. The CDR3 sequence is CASSRAGSTDTQYF. CDR3 bases: TGTGCCAGTAGTCGTGCAGGGAGCACAGATACGCAGTATTTT.